The 3 T cell receptor delta chains below were found in one sample sequenced in a study of delta chains in infants with herpesvirus infections. Gamma-chain- and delta-chain-specific primers converted PBMC RNA into TCR cDNA. TCRdb fed the RT-PCR reads into CATT to redo clone calling. The sample lists 700 to 800 delta-chain clones; under 35% were seen once. Sample: peripheral blood, taken at time point 1 of longitudinal follow-up. The receptor source for this set is a human donor who was a Ugandan infant, either HIV-exposed or HIV-unexposed (not recorded which).

This clone is large in the sample. This chain links TRDV1 with TRDJ1, with a possible D match to TRDD3 (6 bases). The CDR3 sequence is 16 residues long. Looked up from germline, CDR1 is TSWWSYY and CDR2 is QGS. V lost 3 bases and J 7 bases, leaving 21 bases between the germline ends. In DNA, the CDR3 is TGTGCTCTTGGGGACAAAGGGGGGACAAGGATCGGTAAACTCATCTTT. This encodes CALGDKGGTRIGKLIF.

With regard to this clone: With only one base between it and a far larger clone, this is likely a read error. V usage is TRDV2 and J usage is TRDJ2; TRDD3 agrees at 10 bases. The CDR3 runs 16 residues. Germline CDR1 reads GEAIGNYY; CDR2 reads EKD. V lost 3 bases to trimming and J lost 0 bases; unmatched junction nucleotides: 3. Here the CDR3 DNA reads TGTGCCTGTGACGTACTGGGGGATGCTTTGACAGCACAACTCTTCTTT. Protein: CACDVLGDALTAQLFF.

In its sample, this clone is large. The gene calls are TRDV2 and TRDJ3, with 8 bases aligning to TRDD3. CDR3 length: 20 amino acids. Trimming at V came to 0 bases and at J to 3 bases, leaving 12 bases not matched to a gene. Germline V CDR1 and CDR2: GEAIGNYY, EKD. The CDR3 sequence: CACDTPYAGGRDWDTRQMFF. The DNA for the CDR3 is TGTGCCTGTGACACCCCTTACGCTGGGGGACGGGACTGGGACACCCGACAGATGTTTTTC.